One sample yielded the 10 T cell receptor beta chains listed below, sequenced in a study of T cells in Graves' hyperthyroidism and ophthalmopathy. Authors of the study amplified TCR beta CDR3 regions from RNA transcripts. A first-round RT-PCR of the TCR CDR3 used the HTBI primer set. From the multiplex PCR reads, TCRdb called clonotypes with MiXCR, one entry per CDR3 protein. The sample lists about 270,000 distinct CDR3 sequences, approximately 23% seen once, with around 60% in the top ten. The sample taken for sequencing was blood. Receptors originate from a man in his thirties or forties with Graves' ophthalmopathy.

There are a few counts of this clonotype. CDR3 bases: TGCGCCAGCAGCTTCTTGCCTAGCGGGAGAAACGACGAGCAGTACTTC. Translation gives CASSFLPSGRNDEQYF. The chain combines TRBV5-1 with TRBJ2-7; 10 nucleotides agree with TRBD2. The germline gives CDR1 SGHRS, CDR2 YFSETQ. This CDR3 has 16 residues. Trimming took 2 bases from V and 5 from J; bases not matched to a gene: 10.

The rearrangement joins TRBV19 to TRBJ1-1, with 12 bases identical to TRBD1. The CDR3 runs to 16 residues. Unmatched junction bases numbered 15, after V lost 11 bases and J lost 5 bases. Per the germline V gene, CDR1 is LNHDA and CDR2 is SQIVND (reference sequence). The CDR3 spells CAWSSGTGGLRTEAFF. The CDR3 region has the DNA TGTGCCTGGAGTTCCGGGACAGGGGGCCTCAGGACTGAAGCTTTCTTT.

A few counts support this clonotype. The chain employs TRBV12-5 and TRBJ2-2, with 7 bases fitting TRBD2. V lost 10 bases and J lost 5; bases outside the gene matches: 10. The CDR3 consists of 14 residues. CDR1 and CDR2 from the germline V gene are LGHNT and FRNRAP. The CDR3 bases are TGTGCTATAAACAACGAGCGGGGAACCGGGGAGCTGTTTTTT. This gives the protein CAINNERGTGELFF. The complete variable domain, with remaining parts taken from reference TRBV12-5 and TRBJ2-2, reads DARVTQTPRHKVTEMGQEVTMRCQPILGHNTVFWYRQTMMQGLELLAYFRNRAPLDDSGMPKDRFSAEMPDATLATLKIQPSEPRDSAVYFCAINNERGTGELFFGEGSRLTVL.

There are a few counts of this clonotype. The chain carries TRBV4-1 and TRBJ2-3; 14 positions agree with TRBD2. The CDR3 runs to 19 residues. Germline V CDR1 and CDR2: MGHRA, YSYEKL. The V gene end was trimmed by 4 bases and the J gene end by 0 bases; junction bases not matched to a gene: 9. CDR3 nucleotides: TGCGCCAGCAGCCTGGGACTAGCGGGAGAGAGTTCTAGCACAGATACGCAGTATTTT. Encoded protein: CASSLGLAGESSSTDTQYF.

With regard to this clonotype: The junction and the germline gene differ at one end; a read error may be behind it. The CDR3 DNA is TGCGCCAGCGGCTTGGTGGGGGTTGATGGCTACACCTTC. This codes for CASGLVGVDGYTF. V and J are TRBV5-1 and TRBJ1-2, with D tentatively TRBD1 (5 bases). Germline V gene data show CDR1 as SGHRS and CDR2 as YFSETQ. This CDR3 comprises 13 residues.

The table lists this clonotype with a few counts. J is TRBJ2-1 and V is TRBV5-1; TRBD2 matches 12 bases. This CDR3 region has 15 residues. Germline V gene sequence: CDR1 SGHRS, CDR2 YFSETQ. The J segment lost 10 bases and the V segment lost 4 bases, leaving 9 bases of the junction unmatched. The CDR3 protein is CASSGSTSGSPEQFF. The CDR3 DNA reads TGCGCCAGCAGCGGATCGACTAGCGGGAGCCCAGAGCAGTTCTTC.

The chain recombines TRBV19 with TRBJ2-2, with D possibly matching TRBD1 (6 bases). This CDR3 has 12 amino acids. V was pared by 6 bases and J by 6 bases, with 8 bases between. Germline values: CDR1 LNHDA, CDR2 SQIVND (reference sequence). The CDR3 reads CASRRGSGELFF. Written as DNA, the CDR3 is TGTGCCAGTAGGAGGGGGTCCGGGGAGCTGTTTTTT.

As regards this clonotype: A much larger clone sits a single nucleotide away, making a read error possible. No conserved phenylalanine or tryptophan is present at the end of the CDR3, so a read error is the likely explanation. The genes are TRBV7-9 and TRBJ2-2; tentatively, D is TRBD2 (5 bases). The germline V and J ends were trimmed by 4 bases and 1 base, with 13 bases remaining between them. The CDR3 has 16 amino acids. CDR1 is SEHNR, CDR2 FQNEAQ, per germline (reference sequence). CDR3 sequence: CASSSGSTMNTGELFY. The CDR3, as DNA: TGTGCCAGCAGCTCGGGGTCCACAATGAACACCGGGGAGCTGTTTTAT.

Details on this clonotype: The junction shows a germline mismatch at one end, possibly a read error. The genes are TRBV9 and TRBJ2-3; tentative D call: TRBD1 (6 bases). From germline, CDR1 is SGDLS and CDR2 YYNGEE. There are 16 residues in the CDR3. The CDR3 region is CANSVAGGGDTDTQYF. CDR3 DNA sequence: TGTGCCAACAGCGTAGCTGGTGGGGGCGACACAGATACGCAGTATTTT.

This clonotype was seen repeatedly, ten times or more. Germline and junction disagree at one end, which may indicate a read error. The chain recombines TRBV12-3 or TRBV12-4 with TRBJ2-1; 8 bases align to TRBD2. This CDR3 has 11 residues. The CDR3 loop reads CASRLAGEQFF. Here the CDR3 DNA reads TGTGCCAGCAGATTAGCGGGAGAGCAGTTCTTC.